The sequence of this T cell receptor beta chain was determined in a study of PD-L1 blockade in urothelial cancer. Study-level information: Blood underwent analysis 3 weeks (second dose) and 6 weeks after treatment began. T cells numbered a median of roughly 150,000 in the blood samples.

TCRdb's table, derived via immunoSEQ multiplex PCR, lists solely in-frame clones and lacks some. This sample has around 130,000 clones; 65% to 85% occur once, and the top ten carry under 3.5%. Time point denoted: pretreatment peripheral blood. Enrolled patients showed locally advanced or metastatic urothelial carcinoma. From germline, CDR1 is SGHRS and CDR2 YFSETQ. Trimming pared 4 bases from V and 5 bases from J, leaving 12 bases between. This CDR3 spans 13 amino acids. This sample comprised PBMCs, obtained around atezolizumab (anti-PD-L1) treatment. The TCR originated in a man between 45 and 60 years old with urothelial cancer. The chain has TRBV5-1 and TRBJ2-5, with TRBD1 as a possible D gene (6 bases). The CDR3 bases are TGCGCCAGCAGCCCACAGGGTTTTGAGACCCAGTACTTC. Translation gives CASSPQGFETQYF.